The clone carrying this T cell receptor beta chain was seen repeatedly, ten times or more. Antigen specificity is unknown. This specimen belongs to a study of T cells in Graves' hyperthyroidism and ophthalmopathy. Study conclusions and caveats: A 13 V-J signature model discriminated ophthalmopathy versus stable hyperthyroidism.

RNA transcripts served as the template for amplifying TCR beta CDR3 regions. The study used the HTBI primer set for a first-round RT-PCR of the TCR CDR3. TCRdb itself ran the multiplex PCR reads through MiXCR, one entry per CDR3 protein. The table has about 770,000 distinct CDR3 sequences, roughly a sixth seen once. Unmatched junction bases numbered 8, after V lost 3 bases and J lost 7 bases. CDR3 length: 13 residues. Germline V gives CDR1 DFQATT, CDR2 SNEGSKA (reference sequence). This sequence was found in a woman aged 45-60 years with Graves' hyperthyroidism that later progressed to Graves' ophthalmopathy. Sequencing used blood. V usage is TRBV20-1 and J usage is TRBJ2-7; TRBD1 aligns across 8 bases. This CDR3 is CSARVTGDLEQYF. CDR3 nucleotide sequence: TGCAGTGCTAGGGTGACAGGGGACCTGGAGCAGTACTTC.